Detailed here is one TCR beta chain. Its matching antigen is unknown. The CDR3 is made up of 14 amino acids. Germline lookup yields CDR1 SNHLY and CDR2 FYNNEI. Trimming at V came to 11 bases and at J to 7 bases, leaving 11 bases not matched to a gene. This specimen comes from a study of CD8 T cells in ankylosing spondylitis. Quantitative 5'-RACE with molecular barcodes produced the TCR beta libraries. Via MiXCR, TCRdb re-called the 5' RACE reads, giving one row per CDR3 protein. The sample contains some 300,000 distinct CDR3 sequences, roughly 20% of which appear only once. The study's findings and limits: Seemingly distinctive of ankylosing spondylitis blood was a TCR beta motif formed by eight highly homologous variants.

The sequence came from a female donor with ankylosing spondylitis or in good health (not recorded which). V usage is TRBV2 and J usage is TRBJ2-7, with 13 bases lining up with TRBD2. Specimen: blood, either unsorted or a sorted T cell fraction (not recorded which). The CDR3 sequence: CAHGLGLAGNEQYF. The CDR3 DNA reads as TGTGCCCATGGCCTGGGACTAGCGGGAAATGAGCAGTACTTC.